These 14 T cell receptor beta chains were sequenced from one sample in a study of shared clonotypes between healthy human individuals. Assay: immunoSEQ multiplex PCR; the TCRdb copy retains only in-frame clones and omits some. The sample carries roughly 300,000 clones, less than 75% recorded once. The sample consisted of memory CD4+ T cells sorted from blood. Subset defined: CD45RA-negative fraction. The receptors were sampled from a man younger than 45 in good health.

The V call is TRBV29-1, the J call TRBJ2-7, with D possibly called TRBD1 or TRBD2 (5 bases each). The CDR3 consists of 15 residues. V lost 4 bases and J 1 base, leaving 17 bases between the germline ends. Germline V lookup: CDR1 SQVTM, CDR2 ANQGSEA. In nucleotides, the CDR3 is TGCAGCGTTGCCGATCTGGGGGTAGGGTCCTACGAGCAGTACTTC. This sequence encodes CSVADLGVGSYEQYF.

The chain couples TRBV28 to TRBJ1-2; the D gene is possibly TRBD1 (5 bases). CDR3 size: 13 residues. Germline-derived CDR1 and CDR2 are MDHEN and SYDVKM. V shed 8 bases and J shed 4 bases, with 14 bases lying between them. CDR3 in DNA: TGTGCCAGCTTCAAGCCAGGGATCTATGGCTACACCTTC. It specifies CASFKPGIYGYTF.

CDR3 DNA: TGCGCCAGCAGCTTGGGTACGGGGGAACGTGAGCAGTTCTTC. Its translation is CASSLGTGEREQFF. The V and J genes are TRBV5-1 and TRBJ2-1; D possibly corresponds to TRBD2 (6 bases). Germline loops: CDR1 SGHRS, CDR2 YFSETQ. This CDR3 is 14 amino acids long. The germline V and J ends were trimmed by 0 bases and 9 bases, with 13 bases remaining between them.

This clone appeared many times. The chain carries TRBV5-1 and TRBJ1-1; D is undetermined. The ends were cut back, 0 bases at V and 4 bases at J, with 16 bases in the middle. Germline-derived CDR1 and CDR2 are SGHRS and YFSETQ. The CDR3 has 16 amino acids. Written as DNA, the CDR3 is TGCGCCAGCAGCTTGGAGATCGCGACTCCGGGCACTGAAGCTTTCTTT. Residues: CASSLEIATPGTEAFF.

This clone was recorded only once. The chain uses TRBV27 and TRBJ2-3, with 8 bases that match TRBD2. The germline CDR1 and CDR2 sequences are MNHEY and SMNVEV (reference sequence). There are 17 residues in the CDR3. V trimming: 2 bases; J trimming: 2 bases; junction bases outside the gene matches: 9. This CDR3 is CASSLEGGRPFTDTQYF. CDR3 nucleotide sequence: TGTGCCAGCAGTTTAGAGGGCGGGAGGCCTTTCACAGATACGCAGTATTTT.

The chain employs TRBV29-1 and TRBJ1-1; D is uncertain. Between the trimmed V and J ends, which lost 4 bases and 6 bases, there was a span of 12 bases. CDR1 is SQVTM and CDR2 is ANQGSEA in the germline V gene. This CDR3 region has 12 residues. The CDR3 protein is CSVVKDTAEAFF. The CDR3 DNA sequence: TGCAGCGTTGTAAAGGATACGGCTGAAGCTTTCTTT. Complete variable domain (other parts from reference TRBV29-1 and TRBJ1-1): SAVISQKPSRDICQRGTSLTIQCQVDSQVTMMFWYRQQPGQSLTLIATANQGSEATYESGFVIDKFPISRPNLTFSTLTVSNMSPEDSSIYLCSVVKDTAEAFFGQGTRLTVV.

V gene TRBV5-6 combines with J gene TRBJ2-7, with D unclear. Trimming cost V 4 bases and J 2 bases, with 10 bases left between them. Germline V CDR1 and CDR2: SGHDT, YYEEEE. This CDR3 has 13 residues. The CDR3 DNA follows: TGTGCCAGCAGCCCAGAATACGCCTACGAGCAGTACTTC. Protein sequence: CASSPEYAYEQYF.

This chain joins TRBV11-2 and TRBJ2-1; 10 bases map to TRBD2. The CDR3 has 15 amino acids. The V and J ends lost 7 bases and 2 bases, in that order; junction bases with no gene match: 5. Germline V gene sequence: CDR1 SGHAT, CDR2 FQNNGV. The CDR3 spells CASIKAGGPYNEQFF. The CDR3 DNA reads as TGTGCCAGCATCAAAGCGGGAGGGCCCTACAATGAGCAGTTCTTC.

The chain couples TRBV4-1 to TRBJ2-1; the match to TRBD2 covers 7 bases. The ends lost 4 bases at V and 6 bases at J; junction bases unmatched: 9. The V gene's germline CDR1 is MGHRA and CDR2 YSYEKL. CDR3 size: 15 residues. CDR3 amino acids: CASSPWGGSVNEQFF. DNA of the CDR3: TGCGCCAGCAGCCCCTGGGGGGGGAGCGTCAATGAGCAGTTCTTC.

V and J are TRBV10-3 and TRBJ1-1, with TRBD1 matching over 7 bases. The CDR3 is 14 residues long. The germline V gene encodes CDR1 ENHRY and CDR2 SYGVKD. The junction had 5 bases not matched to a gene; V was cut back by 6 bases and J by 1 base. The CDR3 loop is CAIRGDSPNTEAFF. The CDR3 DNA reads as TGTGCCATCAGAGGGGACAGTCCGAACACTGAAGCTTTCTTT.

V and J are TRBV6-1 and TRBJ1-5; D ambiguous. The CDR3 extends over 11 amino acids. Between the trimmed V and J ends, which lost 1 base and 6 bases, there was a span of 1 base. Germline CDR1 MNHNS, CDR2 SASEGT. CDR3 protein: CASSEGQPQHF. The CDR3, as DNA: TGTGCCAGCAGTGAAGGTCAGCCCCAGCATTTT.

The V and J genes are TRBV5-4 and TRBJ2-3; D might be TRBD2 (6 bases). The CDR3 contains 20 residues. The ends were cut back, 2 bases at V and 0 bases at J, with 25 bases in the middle. CDR1 is SGHNT, CDR2 YYREEE, per germline (reference sequence). Here the CDR3 DNA reads TGTGCCAGCAGCTTCGGCGGGGTAGGGGAGGTTTCCAGCAGCACAGATACGCAGTATTTT. It is translated as CASSFGGVGEVSSSTDTQYF.

This clone was counted once. This chain connects TRBV5-1 to TRBJ2-1, with 9 bases fitting TRBD2. This CDR3 comprises 18 residues. The germline gives CDR1 SGHRS, CDR2 YFSETQ. V shed 4 bases, J shed 0 bases, and the junction held 11 bases outside the gene matches. The CDR3 DNA reads TGCGCCAGCAGCCGTCGACTAGCGGCCTGGACCTCCTACAATGAGCAGTTCTTC. Residues: CASSRRLAAWTSYNEQFF.

The gene calls are TRBV7-2 and TRBJ2-7; 12 positions agree with TRBD2. This CDR3 is 14 amino acids long. Germline V gene data show CDR1 as SGHTA and CDR2 as FQGNSA. Germline trimming cut 5 bases from V and 7 bases from J; bases unmatched to any gene: 6. The CDR3 sequence: CASSRLAGVGEQYF. The CDR3 DNA reads as TGTGCCAGCAGCCGACTAGCGGGAGTTGGTGAGCAGTACTTC.